This TCR beta chain is from a study of shared clonotypes between healthy human individuals. Overall study findings and caveats: Non-shared clonotypes had lower generation probabilities than clonotypes shared by all four sorted-subset donors.

About this clone: No antigen is known for it.

Naive CD8 cells comprised CD45RO-negative, CCR7-positively selected cells, excluding terminally differentiated effector memory CD45RA+ cells. Clones were read by immunoSEQ multiplex PCR, and TCRdb kept only the in-frame ones, dropping some. Here the sample spans hundreds of thousands of clones, approximately 96% being singletons. V was clipped by 4 bases and J by 2 bases; unmatched bases: 8. From germline, CDR1 is SGHRS and CDR2 YFSETQ. This CDR3 has 15 amino acids. This clonotype originated in a woman aged 25 to 45 in good health. Input material: naive CD8+ T cells sorted from blood. The chain combines TRBV5-1 with TRBJ1-1; 7 bases align to TRBD1. CDR3 in amino acids: CASSERQGLNTEAFF. CDR3 coding DNA: TGCGCCAGCAGCGAACGACAGGGACTCAACACTGAAGCTTTCTTT.